The entry below describes one TCR beta chain. At least ten counts were recorded for this clonotype. No antigen is known for it. Per-base quality was not reported, and no clone a single base away is much larger than it. The CDR3 contains 15 residues, cysteine and phenylalanine counted. Of the read, only the CDR3 DNA is kept; its 45 bases are in frame from base 1. Ends trimmed: V by 0 bases, J by 5 bases; bases unmatched to a gene: 2. From the germline V gene (reference sequence), CDR1 is MNHNY and CDR2 is SVGAGI. This entry belongs to a study of tumor-infiltrating lymphocytes in oesophageal squamous cell carcinoma (TCRdb year 2016). Libraries were built with PCR. Data came from an Illumina HiSeq 2000. TCRdb reworked the public reads: Q25 trimming with fastp, MiXCR clone assembly, productive beta chains retained. Entries are consolidated by CDR3 protein sequence, retaining the most common genes and DNA. This sample lists fewer than 25,000 distinct CDR3 sequences; about 35% were detected once. The biggest ten clones account for about a fifth of the sample.

Sequencing was performed on esophageal tumor tissue. The V and J segments used are TRBV6-6 and TRBJ2-4; 9 nucleotides in the junction match TRBD2. The origin of this receptor is a female donor with esophageal squamous cell carcinoma. The CDR3 sequence is CASSYSGTSQNIQYF. The DNA sequence is as follows: TGTGCCAGCAGTTACTCAGGGACTAGCCAAAACATTCAGTACTTC.